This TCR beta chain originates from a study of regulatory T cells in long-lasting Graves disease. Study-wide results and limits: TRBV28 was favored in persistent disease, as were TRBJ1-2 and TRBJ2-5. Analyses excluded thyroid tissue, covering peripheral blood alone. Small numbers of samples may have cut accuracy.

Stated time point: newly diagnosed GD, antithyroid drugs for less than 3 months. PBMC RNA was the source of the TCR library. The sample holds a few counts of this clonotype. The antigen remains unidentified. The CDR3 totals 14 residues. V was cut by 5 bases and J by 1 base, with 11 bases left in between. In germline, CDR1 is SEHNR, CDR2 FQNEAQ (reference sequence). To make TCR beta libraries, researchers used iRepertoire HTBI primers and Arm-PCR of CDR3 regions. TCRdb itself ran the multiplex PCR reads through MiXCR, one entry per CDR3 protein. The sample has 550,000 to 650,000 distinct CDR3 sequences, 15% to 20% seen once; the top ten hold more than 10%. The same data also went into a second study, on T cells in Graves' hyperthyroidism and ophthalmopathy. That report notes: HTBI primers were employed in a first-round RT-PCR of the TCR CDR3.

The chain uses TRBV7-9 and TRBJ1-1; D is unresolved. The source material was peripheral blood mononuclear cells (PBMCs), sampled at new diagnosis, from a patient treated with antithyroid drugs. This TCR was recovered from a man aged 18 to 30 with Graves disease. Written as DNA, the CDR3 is TGTGCCAGCAGCCCCCAGGAGGGGAACACTGAAGCTTTCTTT. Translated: CASSPQEGNTEAFF.